This T cell receptor (beta chain) was sequenced in a study of T-cell memory formation after mild COVID-19. Study as a whole: TCR clusters were mostly donor specific. Study-wide results and limits: Within pre-infection memory, some responding clones were found, suggesting cross-reactive memory joined. Clones that got smaller from day 15 to 85 had even CD4/CD8, while clones growing later tipped toward CD4+.

This clonotype appeared a few times. What it recognizes is unknown. 5'RACE primed at constant segments yielded TCR alpha and TCR beta cDNA libraries bearing sample barcodes and UMIs. TCRdb reanalysed the 5' RACE reads using MiXCR and keeps one entry per CDR3 protein. The profile shows under 550,000 distinct CDR3 sequences, 15% to 20% of them singletons. Trimming stripped 1 base from V and 6 bases from J, with 10 bases between. Germline V gene lookup returns CDR1 MGHRA and CDR2 YSYEKL. The CDR3 is 14 residues long. The chain combines TRBV4-1 with TRBJ1-5; the D gene is possibly TRBD1 (5 bases). The source of this sequence is a man aged 18 to 30 who had mild COVID-19 (a few samples of this study predate the infection). Cell type and time point are not known. Sequences were obtained from PBMCs or a T cell subset sorted from them (not recorded which). The CDR3 reads CASSQARDGQPQHF. DNA for the CDR3: TGCGCCAGCAGCCAAGCCAGGGACGGTCAGCCCCAGCATTTT.